One and the same sample provided the 3 T cell receptor beta chains below, sequenced in a study. Using its own MiXCR run on the RT-PCR reads, TCRdb lists one record per CDR3 protein. The sample shows about 700,000 distinct CDR3 sequences, 12% to 15% of them seen only once. The sample was memory CD4+ T cells from blood. These TCRs come from a female donor in good health, serving as a healthy control.

This clonotype showed up just a few times. The J gene is TRBJ2-7, the V gene TRBV7-9; the D call may be TRBD1 or TRBD2 (5 bases each). V lost 3 bases, J lost 6 bases, and 24 bases lay in between. This CDR3 contains 17 residues. Germline CDR1 is SEHNR and CDR2 is FQNEAQ (reference sequence). This chain's CDR3 is CASSLATGTGRPGEQYF. The CDR3 coding sequence is TGTGCCAGCAGCTTGGCAACCGGGACGGGGAGACCCGGCGAGCAGTACTTC.

This chain connects TRBV7-2 to TRBJ2-1, with a tentative D call TRBD2 (6 bases). Germline V lookup: CDR1 SGHTA, CDR2 FQGNSA. The CDR3 consists of 14 residues. Trimming took 0 bases from V and 9 from J, leaving 12 bases between them. DNA of the CDR3: TGTGCCAGCAGCTTAGCCCGACTAGTCACTGAGCAGTTCTTC. Its translation is CASSLARLVTEQFF.

This clonotype has a handful of counts. The chain is built from TRBV20-1 and TRBJ2-2; the D gene could be TRBD1 or TRBD2 (5 bases each). CDR1 is DFQATT and CDR2 is SNEGSKA in the germline V gene (reference sequence). V lost 5 bases and J 4 bases, leaving 11 bases between the germline ends. The CDR3 is 13 amino acids. The chain's CDR3 is CSAHSGGTGELFF. In DNA, the CDR3 is TGCAGTGCTCACAGTGGGGGCACCGGGGAGCTGTTTTTT.